Following are 16 T cell receptor beta chains from one sample sequenced in a study of control samples from healthy donors and cancer patients. The table came from immunoSEQ multiplex PCR; TCRdb's copy has only in-frame clones and leaves some out. This table holds around 200,000 clones, 75% to 95% found once. The specimen sequenced was blood. These receptors were taken from a woman aged 25-40 years in good health.

The CDR3 region has the DNA TGTGCCAGCAGGCGCGGGGGGGCTAGCACAGATACGCAGTATTTT. Translating gives CASRRGGASTDTQYF. J is TRBJ2-3 and V is TRBV6-6; TRBD2 matches 9 bases. Trimming cost V 6 bases and J 0 bases; bases outside gene matches: 4. The CDR3 contains 15 residues. Germline assignment: CDR1 MNHNY and CDR2 SVGAGI (reference sequence).

The chain recombines TRBV28 with TRBJ1-1; possibly TRBD1 for D (6 bases). This CDR3 is built from 12 residues. Trimming left V 6 bases short and J 6 bases short, with 11 bases between. Germline CDR1 and CDR2: MDHEN and SYDVKM. The CDR3 sequence is CASRGGLSEAFF. The DNA of the CDR3 is TGTGCCAGCAGAGGGGGGCTCTCTGAAGCTTTCTTT.

This clone occurred a few times. This specimen includes other DNA sequences encoding the same CDR3. CDR3 amino acids: CASSETDTGELFF. The CDR3 nucleotides read TGTGCCAGCAGTGAAACCGACACCGGGGAGCTGTTTTTT. The chain is built from TRBV6-1 and TRBJ2-2; D gene uncertain. CDR1 and CDR2 from the germline V gene are MNHNS and SASEGT. Trimming pared 2 bases from V and 3 bases from J, leaving 4 bases between. There are 13 residues in the CDR3.

The chain couples TRBV28 to TRBJ2-2, with TRBD2 matching 9 bases. The CDR3 runs to 16 residues. Germline CDR1 is MDHEN and CDR2 is SYDVKM. The V gene end was trimmed by 4 bases and the J gene end by 3 bases; junction bases not matched to a gene: 6. The CDR3 region is CASSSRLAVYTGELFF. The CDR3 bases are TGTGCCAGCAGTTCAAGACTAGCGGTCTACACCGGGGAGCTGTTTTTT.

This chain connects TRBV9 to TRBJ2-5, with TRBD1 as a possible D gene (6 bases). Germline V gives CDR1 SGDLS, CDR2 YYNGEE. V gave up 4 bases and J gave up 5 bases, with 12 bases separating them. This CDR3 has 13 residues. The CDR3 DNA sequence: TGTGCCAGCAGCCCTGGGGGCCGGGAGACCCAGTACTTC. It specifies CASSPGGRETQYF.

The V gene is TRBV19, the J gene TRBJ1-5, with TRBD1 as a possible D gene (5 bases). This CDR3 region has 15 residues. Germline CDR1 reads LNHDA; CDR2 reads SQIVND (reference sequence). V lost 3 bases, J lost 0 bases, and 9 bases lay in between. The CDR3 reads CASSMGGYSNQPQHF. CDR3 bases: TGTGCCAGTAGTATGGGGGGTTATAGCAATCAGCCCCAGCATTTT. The whole variable domain, filled in from reference TRBV19 and TRBJ1-5, reads DGGITQSPKYLFRKEGQNVTLSCEQNLNHDAMYWYRQDPGQGLRLIYYSQIVNDFQKGDIAEGYSVSREKKESFPLTVTSAQKNPTAFYLCASSMGGYSNQPQHFGDGTRLSIL.

The chain has TRBV14 and TRBJ2-7, with 7 positions matching TRBD2. The CDR3 consists of 18 residues. The junction had 13 bases not matched to a gene; V was cut back by 2 bases and J by 0 bases. Germline CDR1 reads SGHDN; CDR2 reads FVKESK. CDR3 bases: TGTGCCAGCAGCCAACCCAATACTAGCGCCTTACCCTCCTACGAGCAGTACTTC. Translated, it gives CASSQPNTSALPSYEQYF.

CDR3 protein: CASSFGGETQYF. In DNA form, the CDR3 reads TGTGCCAGCAGCTTTGGTGGGGAGACCCAGTACTTC. The chain carries TRBV5-6 and TRBJ2-5, with D uncertain. The CDR3 loop spans 12 amino acids. V was shortened by 2 bases and J by 5 bases, with 7 bases between the two germline ends. Germline V gives CDR1 SGHDT, CDR2 YYEEEE.

The V call is TRBV30, the J call TRBJ1-1, with 11 bases matching TRBD1. In germline, CDR1 is GTSNPN, CDR2 SVGIG (reference sequence). V shed 0 bases, J shed 0 bases, and the junction held 9 bases outside the gene matches. This CDR3 contains 18 residues. The CDR3 sequence is CAWSVRTGGLPVNTEAFF. CDR3 coding DNA: TGTGCCTGGAGTGTACGGACAGGGGGCCTCCCAGTGAACACTGAAGCTTTCTTT. The variable domain in full, completed from reference TRBV30 and TRBJ1-1, reads SQTIHQWPATLVQPVGSPLSLECTVEGTSNPNLYWYRQAAGRGLQLLFYSVGIGQISSEVPQNLSASRPQDRQFILSSKKLLLSDSGFYLCAWSVRTGGLPVNTEAFFGQGTRLTVV.

Remarks on this clone: Within the sample, other DNA sequences also encode this same CDR3. V gene TRBV6-1 combines with J gene TRBJ1-6; D remains ambiguous. Trimming cost V 3 bases and J 7 bases, with 7 bases left between them. The germline V gene encodes CDR1 MNHNS and CDR2 SASEGT. The CDR3 runs 13 residues. CDR3 protein: CASSEVENSPLHF. The CDR3, as DNA: TGTGCCAGCAGTGAGGTGGAGAATTCACCCCTCCACTTT.

This chain connects TRBV11-2 to TRBJ2-2, with TRBD1 identical over 7 bases. The germline CDR1 and CDR2 sequences are SGHAT and FQNNGV. J gave up 4 bases and V 5 bases, and 4 bases lay outside the gene matches. The CDR3 consists of 14 residues. CDR3 in DNA: TGTGCCAGCAGCCAGGGACAGACCACCGGGGAGCTGTTTTTT. This translates into CASSQGQTTGELFF.

V gene TRBV19 combines with J gene TRBJ1-4; 8 bases are a match to TRBD1. The CDR3 extends over 13 amino acids. CDR1 LNHDA and CDR2 SQIVND come from the germline V gene (reference sequence). Losses at the gene ends were 4 bases for V and 8 bases for J; bases not matched to a gene: 3. CDR3 region: CASSTGGGEKLFF. The CDR3 nucleotides are TGTGCCAGTAGTACAGGGGGCGGGGAAAAACTGTTTTTT.

This chain uses TRBV11-2 with TRBJ1-4; 7 bases align to TRBD1. The length of the CDR3 is 15 residues. Unmatched junction bases numbered 3, after V lost 1 base and J lost 4 bases. Germline CDR1 SGHAT, CDR2 FQNNGV. In DNA, the CDR3 is TGTGCCAGCAGCTTAGGGACAGGTTTTAATGAAAAACTGTTTTTT. Protein product: CASSLGTGFNEKLFF.

V gene TRBV7-9 combines with J gene TRBJ1-6, with D tentatively TRBD1 (6 bases). Germline V CDR1 and CDR2: SEHNR, FQNEAQ (reference sequence). The CDR3 totals 14 residues. Trimming shortened V by 1 base and J by 10 bases, and 11 bases separated the two germline ends. The CDR3 loop is CASSLDREGSPLHF. The CDR3 region has the DNA TGTGCCAGCAGCTTAGACAGGGAGGGATCACCCCTCCACTTT. The full variable domain, its missing parts supplied by reference TRBV7-9 and TRBJ1-6, is DTGVSQNPRHKITKRGQNVTFRCDPISEHNRLYWYRQTLGQGPEFLTYFQNEAQLEKSRLLSDRFSAERPKGSFSTLEIQRTEQGDSAMYLCASSLDREGSPLHFGNGTRLTVT.

With respect to this clone: Other DNA variants within this sample encode the same CDR3. CDR3 coding DNA: TGTGCCAGCTCACCACCGAGCACAGATACGCAGTATTTT. Its translation: CASSPPSTDTQYF. This chain links TRBV18 with TRBJ2-3; D remains ambiguous. V lost 0 bases and J 0 bases, leaving 1 base between the germline ends. Germline CDR1 and CDR2: KGHSH and LQKENI. CDR3 length equals 13 residues.

With respect to this clone: Other DNA sequences within the sample encode an identical CDR3. The chain has TRBV12-3 or TRBV12-4 and TRBJ1-2; D may be TRBD1 (6 bases). V dropped 2 bases and J dropped 8 bases, with 12 bases sitting between them. This CDR3 is 13 amino acids long. CDR3 bases: TGTGCCAGCAGTTTACAGGGGTGGGGGGGCTACACCTTC. It translates to CASSLQGWGGYTF.